This TCR beta chain was captured by sequencing in a study of shared clonotypes between healthy human individuals. The CDR3 runs to 13 residues. The V gene lost 6 bases and the J gene lost 7 bases, with 15 bases spanning the gap. Germline V gene lookup returns CDR1 MDHEN and CDR2 SYDVKM. Original methodology: Junction-only sequences without quality scores were provided by ImmunoSEQ, so filtering was different. Measured with immunoSEQ multiplex PCR; TCRdb has only the in-frame clones, and not every one. V and J calls and clone size come straight from that table; D and trimming were deduced from the DNA. The table lists 500,000 to 550,000 clones, 95% to 97% of them singletons. Recent acute infections and vaccinations were absent in the healthy HIV-negative adult donors.

Sequenced input: naive CD4+ T cells sorted from blood. As for subset: CD45RA+ positively selected. The source of this sequence is a woman aged 25 to 45 in good health. This chain uses TRBV28 with TRBJ2-5; D unclear. The CDR3 nucleotides read TGTGCCAGCAGGCCACAGTCCACCCGGACCCAGTACTTC. It codes for CASRPQSTRTQYF.